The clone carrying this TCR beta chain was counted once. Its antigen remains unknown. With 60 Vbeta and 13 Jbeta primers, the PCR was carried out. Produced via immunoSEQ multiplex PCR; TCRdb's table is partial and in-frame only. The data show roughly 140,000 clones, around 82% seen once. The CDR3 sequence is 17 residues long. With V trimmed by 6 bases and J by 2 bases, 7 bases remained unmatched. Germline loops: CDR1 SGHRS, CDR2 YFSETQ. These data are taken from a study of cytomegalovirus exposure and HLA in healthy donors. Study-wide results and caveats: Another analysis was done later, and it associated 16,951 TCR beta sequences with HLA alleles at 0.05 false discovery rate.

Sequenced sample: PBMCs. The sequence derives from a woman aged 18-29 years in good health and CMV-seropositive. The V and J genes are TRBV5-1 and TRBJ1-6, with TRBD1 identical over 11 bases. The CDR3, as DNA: TGCGCCAGCAATACGGGACAGGGGGGGACCTATAATTCACCCCTCCACTTT. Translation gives CASNTGQGGTYNSPLHF.